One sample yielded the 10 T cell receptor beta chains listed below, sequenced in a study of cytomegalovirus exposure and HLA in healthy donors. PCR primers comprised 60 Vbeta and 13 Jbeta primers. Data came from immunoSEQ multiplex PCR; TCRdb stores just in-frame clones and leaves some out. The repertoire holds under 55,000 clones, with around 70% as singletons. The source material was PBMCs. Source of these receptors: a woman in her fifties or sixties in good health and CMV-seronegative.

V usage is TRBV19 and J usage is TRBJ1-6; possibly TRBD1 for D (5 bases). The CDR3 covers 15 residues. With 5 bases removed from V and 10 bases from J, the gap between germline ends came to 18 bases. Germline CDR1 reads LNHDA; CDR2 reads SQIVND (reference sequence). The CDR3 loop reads CASSDIQGGGSPLHF. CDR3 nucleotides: TGTGCCAGTAGTGACATCCAGGGTGGCGGATCACCCCTCCACTTT.

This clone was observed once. CDR3 sequence (DNA): TGCGCCAGCAGCCAAGATCGGGCGTGGGTCAGCGGGACTAGTGAGCAGTTCTTC. Its translation is CASSQDRAWVSGTSEQFF. The genes are TRBV4-1 and TRBJ2-1; 8 nucleotides line up with TRBD2. Losses at the gene ends were 0 bases for V and 9 bases for J; bases not matched to a gene: 16. Per germline, CDR1 MGHRA and CDR2 YSYEKL. CDR3 length equals 18 residues.

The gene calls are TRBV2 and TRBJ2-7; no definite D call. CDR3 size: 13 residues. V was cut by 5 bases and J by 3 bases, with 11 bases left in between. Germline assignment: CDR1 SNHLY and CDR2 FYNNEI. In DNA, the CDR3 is TGTGCCAGCAGTTCGGAGAGGAGCTACGAGCAGTACTTC. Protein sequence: CASSSERSYEQYF. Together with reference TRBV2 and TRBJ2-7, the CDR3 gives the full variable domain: EPEVTQTPSHQVTQMGQEVILRCVPISNHLYFYWYRQILGQKVEFLVSFYNNEISEKSEIFDDQFSVERPDGSNFTLKIRSTKLEDSAMYFCASSSERSYEQYFGPGTRLTVT.

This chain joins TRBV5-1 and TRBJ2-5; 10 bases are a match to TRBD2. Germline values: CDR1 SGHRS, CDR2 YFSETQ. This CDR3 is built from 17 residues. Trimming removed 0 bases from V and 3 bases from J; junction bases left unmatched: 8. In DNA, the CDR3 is TGCGCCAGCAGCTTGGCATCTAGCGGGAGTCCGGAAGAGACCCAGTACTTC. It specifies CASSLASSGSPEETQYF.

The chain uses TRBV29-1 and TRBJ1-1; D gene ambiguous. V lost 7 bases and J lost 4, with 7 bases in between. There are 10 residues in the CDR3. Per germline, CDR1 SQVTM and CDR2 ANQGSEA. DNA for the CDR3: TGCAGCGCGATCGGCACTGAAGCTTTCTTT. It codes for CSAIGTEAFF.

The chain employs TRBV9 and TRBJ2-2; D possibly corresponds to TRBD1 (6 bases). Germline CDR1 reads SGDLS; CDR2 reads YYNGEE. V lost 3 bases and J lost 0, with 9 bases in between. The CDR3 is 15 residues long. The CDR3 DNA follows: TGTGCCAGCAGCGGAACAGGGACGAACACCGGGGAGCTGTTTTTT. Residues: CASSGTGTNTGELFF.

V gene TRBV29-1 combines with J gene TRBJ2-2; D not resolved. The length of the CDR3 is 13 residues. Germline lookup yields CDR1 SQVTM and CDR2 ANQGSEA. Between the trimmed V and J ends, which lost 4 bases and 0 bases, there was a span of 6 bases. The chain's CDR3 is CSVGRANTGELFF. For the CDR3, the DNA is TGCAGCGTTGGACGGGCGAACACCGGGGAGCTGTTTTTT.

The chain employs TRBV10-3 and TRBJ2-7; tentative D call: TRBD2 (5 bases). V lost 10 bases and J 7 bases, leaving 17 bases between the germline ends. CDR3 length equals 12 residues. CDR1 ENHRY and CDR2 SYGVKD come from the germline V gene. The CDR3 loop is CATREAAGEQYF. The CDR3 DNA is TGTGCCACCAGAGAAGCCGCGGGTGAGCAGTACTTC.

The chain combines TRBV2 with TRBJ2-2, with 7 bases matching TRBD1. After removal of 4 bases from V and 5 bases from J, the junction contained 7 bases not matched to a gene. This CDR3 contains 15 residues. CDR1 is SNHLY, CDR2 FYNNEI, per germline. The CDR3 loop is CASSGRTGGTGELFF. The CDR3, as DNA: TGTGCCAGCAGTGGGCGGACAGGTGGGACCGGGGAGCTGTTTTTT. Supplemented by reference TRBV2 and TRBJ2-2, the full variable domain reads EPEVTQTPSHQVTQMGQEVILRCVPISNHLYFYWYRQILGQKVEFLVSFYNNEISEKSEIFDDQFSVERPDGSNFTLKIRSTKLEDSAMYFCASSGRTGGTGELFFGEGSRLTVL.

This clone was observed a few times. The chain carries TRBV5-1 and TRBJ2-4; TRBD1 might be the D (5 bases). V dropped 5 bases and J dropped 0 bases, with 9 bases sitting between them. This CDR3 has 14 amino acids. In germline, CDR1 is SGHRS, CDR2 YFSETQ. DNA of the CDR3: TGCGCCAGCAGACAGGAAGAAGCCAAAAACATTCAGTACTTC. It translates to CASRQEEAKNIQYF.